This T cell receptor (beta chain) was captured in a study of OX40 agonist ivuxolimab in advanced cancers. At the level of the study: Earlier anti-PD-1, anti-PD-L1 or anti-CTLA-4 therapy was permitted; around 40% had received some. Partial responses were recorded for three patients, including one with hepatocellular carcinoma and two with cutaneous melanoma.

Sampling times: baseline, cycle 4 day 1, cycle 7 day 1. The study, taken as a whole, reports: Compared with others, partial responders at 0.1-3.0 mg/kg displayed clonal expansion among the lowest.

As to this clone: Its specificity is not known.

Germline V CDR1 and CDR2: LNHDA, SQIVND (reference sequence). V dropped 3 bases and J dropped 4 bases, with 12 bases sitting between them. The CDR3 is 14 residues long. Generated by immunoSEQ multiplex PCR, the TCRdb table keeps only in-frame clones and is missing some. The sample comprises about 75,000 clones, 80% to 90% of which are singletons, and about 17% rests with the top ten. Sequences were derived from CD4+ or CD8+ T cells sorted from blood, sampled in a trial of the OX40 agonist ivuxolimab. The chain carries TRBV19 and TRBJ1-2; D is undetermined. The clonotype originates from an adult with an advanced solid tumor such as melanoma, head and neck, liver or kidney cancer. This chain's CDR3 is CASSMGRQIYGYTF. The CDR3 DNA reads as TGTGCCAGTAGTATGGGCAGGCAGATCTATGGCTACACCTTC.